This is a list of T cell receptor beta chains from one sample in a study of early T cells in non-severe SARS-CoV-2 infection. TCRdb recomputed calls from the 5' RACE reads with MiXCR, one row per CDR3 protein. This table holds tens of thousands of distinct CDR3 sequences, less than 10% found once. The source was whole blood, collected at baseline. The source is an adult who was a healthcare worker with PCR-confirmed SARS-CoV-2 infection or an uninfected control (not recorded which). Both conserved end residues are trimmed from each CDR3. Each record gives: D gene, CDR3 length, clone size, V gene, CDR3 protein. D genes are given only for firm matches. Some rows have no size entry. The others give once, few or many, or a class for an expanded clone.

TRBD1,11,many,TRBV13,ASSGTGLEGYT
TRBD2,13,many,TRBV3-1,ASSRGEGLGYEQY
-,8,many,TRBV7-9,ASRGLTQY
TRBD1,14,few,TRBV4-3,ASSQDLGTGHYEQY
-,11,many,TRBV20-1,SARDQGSYEQY
-,13,-,TRBV7-2,ASSFNYRALSPLH
TRBD2,13,many,TRBV6-1,ASSEIAGRQETQY
-,15,-,TRBV6-5,ASSYSGRQGGGNEQF
TRBD1,11,few,TRBV11-2,ASSADRSSPLH
-,11,-,TRBV12-3/TRBV12-4,ASTWGAEETQY
-,12,-,TRBV21-1,ASSKRGTVYGYT
-,13,-,TRBV11-2,ASSPPAGLGETQY
-,12,many,TRBV5-1,ASSLAAGGDGYT
-,11,many,TRBV11-2,ASSFSLSYEQY
TRBD2,13,few,TRBV20-1,SALGTSGGTDTQY
-,12,few,TRBV19,ASLQESASYGYT
TRBD1,10,many,TRBV28,ASTGQGYGYT
-,9,few,TRBV5-4,ASSLSFGAF
TRBD1,11,many,TRBV29-1,SVTGDRNQPQH
-,12,many,TRBV7-2,ASSAIGTEETQY
-,13,few,TRBV25-1,ASSESPLLYNEQF
-,9,many,TRBV5-5,ASSQIHEQF
-,13,once,TRBV14,ASSQDRKGGYEQY
-,12,-,TRBV6-6,ASSYSEGPYGYT
TRBD2,13,few,TRBV6-6,ASSSRGGAIFEQY